These 2 T cell receptor beta chains originate from one sample sequenced in a study of cytomegalovirus exposure and HLA in healthy donors. With 60 Vbeta and 13 Jbeta primers, the PCR was carried out. Data came from immunoSEQ multiplex PCR; TCRdb stores just in-frame clones and leaves some out. The sample records 150,000 or so clones, just under 75% being singletons. The sample consisted of PBMCs. The receptors were gathered from a woman aged 18-30 years in good health and CMV-seronegative.

The chain has TRBV7-9 and TRBJ1-2; 9 nucleotides match TRBD1. CDR3 length: 14 amino acids. V lost 3 bases to trimming and J lost 4 bases; unmatched junction nucleotides: 3. In germline, CDR1 is SEHNR, CDR2 FQNEAQ (reference sequence). The CDR3 DNA reads as TGTGCCAGCAGCTTGGGGACAGGGCCCTATGGCTACACCTTC. This codes for CASSLGTGPYGYTF.

The chain combines TRBV2 with TRBJ1-4, with TRBD1 identical over 10 bases. The CDR3 is made up of 16 amino acids. In germline, CDR1 is SNHLY, CDR2 FYNNEI. V shed 6 bases, J shed 4 bases, and the junction held 8 bases outside the gene matches. CDR3 nucleotide sequence: TGTGCCAGCAGCAAGACAGGGGGCAACGGTAATGAAAAACTGTTTTTT. This sequence encodes CASSKTGGNGNEKLFF.